The clone carrying this T cell receptor beta chain was seen a handful of times. Its matching antigen is unknown. TCRdb re-derived calls from the reads in MiXCR, one entry per CDR3 protein. The sample shows roughly 200,000 distinct CDR3 sequences, about a tenth of them seen only once. These data belong to a study of T cell repertoires in cytomegalovirus infection. Study-level background: Indications came from public TCR beta signatures; they pointed to CMV infection and to a matching HLA type.

Study-wide results and limits: HLA-C-restricted CMV-specific TCR beta clonotypes prevailed in the ex vivo response. Identification of carriers of CMV plus the relevant HLA was achieved through cumulative public TCR beta family frequency.

The CDR3 length is 13 residues. The V gene lost 7 bases and the J gene lost 1 base, with 10 bases spanning the gap. Germline CDR1 and CDR2: MDHEN and SYDVKM. This clonotype was sampled from a human donor in good health (CMV status not recorded). Some clones in this sample may be carry-over from other donors' samples. Material for sequencing was PBMCs. The chain links TRBV28 to TRBJ1-1; D uncertain. CDR3 residues: CASIAGWNTEAFF. As DNA, the CDR3 is TGTGCCAGCATTGCCGGCTGGAACACTGAAGCTTTCTTT.